Shown below are 17 T cell receptor beta chains from a single sample sequenced in a study of Ad26.COV2.S vaccination and SARS-CoV-2 variants. Regarding treatment: about 20 received Ad26.COV2.S at low or high dose, single or two shots; several received placebo; per-sample allocation not given. Sampling took place 63 days after the first vaccine or placebo injection. Profiling relied on immunoSEQ multiplex PCR, and the TCRdb table lists in-frame clones only, not all of them. The sample shows approximately 450,000 clones, about nine tenths of them seen only once. The specimen was peripheral blood, collected in a trial of Ad26.COV2.S vaccine versus placebo. The receptors stem from a person between 18 and 65 years old who received the Ad26.COV2.S COVID-19 vaccine or a placebo.

The chain links TRBV3-1 (or the pseudogene TRBV3-2) to TRBJ2-3; the D gene is possibly TRBD2 (5 bases). Trimming removed 4 bases from V and 4 bases from J, with 9 bases in between. The CDR3 has 13 amino acids. CDR1 LGHDT and CDR2 YNNKEL come from the germline V gene (reference sequence). CDR3 amino acids: CASSLGLSDTQYF. CDR3 DNA: TGTGCCAGCAGCCTAGGACTCTCAGATACGCAGTATTTT.

V and J are TRBV4-3 and TRBJ2-1; 8 bases align to TRBD2. J gave up 9 bases and V 4 bases, and 8 bases lay outside the gene matches. Germline CDR1 is LGHNA and CDR2 is YSLEER. This CDR3 contains 14 residues. DNA for the CDR3: TGCGCCAGCAGCCCCGAACGACTAGCGTTTGAGCAGTTCTTC. Translating gives CASSPERLAFEQFF.

The chain links TRBV29-1 to TRBJ1-3, with TRBD1 matching over 8 bases. The V gene end was trimmed by 3 bases and the J gene end by 2 bases; junction bases not matched to a gene: 0. Germline V gene sequence: CDR1 SQVTM, CDR2 ANQGSEA. The CDR3 has 13 residues. The CDR3 here is CSVETGAGNTIYF. CDR3 nucleotides: TGCAGCGTTGAGACAGGGGCTGGAAACACCATATATTTT.

The chain couples TRBV6-5 to TRBJ2-3; D gene ambiguous. Trimming cost V 10 bases and J 0 bases, with 11 bases left between them. Germline V gene lookup returns CDR1 MNHEY and CDR2 SVGAGI. The CDR3 has 13 amino acids. CDR3 bases: TGTGCCACTACGCGGTCTAGCACAGATACGCAGTATTTT. This gives the protein CATTRSSTDTQYF.

The V and J genes are TRBV19 and TRBJ1-1; tentative D call: TRBD1 (5 bases). The ends were cut back, 4 bases at V and 0 bases at J, with 18 bases in the middle. The length of the CDR3 is 17 residues. From germline, CDR1 is LNHDA and CDR2 SQIVND (reference sequence). CDR3 bases: TGTGCCAGTAGTACCCACGCGGGGGGGGTTGTGAACACTGAAGCTTTCTTT. Protein: CASSTHAGGVVNTEAFF.

The V gene is TRBV6-5, the J gene TRBJ2-5; TRBD2 matches 9 bases. Unmatched junction bases numbered 13, after V lost 9 bases and J lost 5 bases. The CDR3 is 15 residues long. Germline loops: CDR1 MNHEY, CDR2 SVGAGI. The CDR3 DNA is TGTGCCAGTTCTTGGCGGGAGGGCCGGGGGGAGACCCAGTACTTC. Translation gives CASSWREGRGETQYF.

This rearrangement joins TRBV27 to TRBJ2-7; the D is unclear. The CDR3 has 11 residues. V was shortened by 8 bases and J by 3 bases, with 8 bases between the two germline ends. Germline loops: CDR1 MNHEY, CDR2 SMNVEV (reference sequence). The CDR3 DNA is TGTGCCAGCGGGTCCTACTACGAGCAGTACTTC. This translates into CASGSYYEQYF.

This CDR3 reads CASSLGLAGPSYNEQFF. DNA for the CDR3: TGTGCCAGCAGCTTGGGACTAGCGGGCCCCTCCTACAATGAGCAGTTCTTC. V usage is TRBV11-2 and J usage is TRBJ2-1, with 12 bases identical to TRBD2. J was trimmed by 0 bases and V by 3 bases; bases with no gene match: 3. The CDR3 spans 17 residues. Germline V gene data show CDR1 as SGHAT and CDR2 as FQNNGV.

The chain joins TRBV15 to TRBJ2-1; 13 bases map to TRBD2. In germline, CDR1 is LNHNV, CDR2 YYDKDF (reference sequence). V lost 1 base, J lost 9 bases, and 9 bases stayed unmatched. The CDR3 has 17 residues. CDR3 loop: CATSRGGTSGMGGEQFF. For the CDR3, the DNA is TGTGCCACCAGCAGAGGGGGGACTAGCGGGATGGGCGGTGAGCAGTTCTTC.

This sequence joins TRBV7-2 and TRBJ2-7; 8 bases agree with TRBD2. The ends lost 4 bases at V and 2 bases at J; junction bases unmatched: 16. The germline V gene encodes CDR1 SGHTA and CDR2 FQGNSA. This CDR3 region has 18 residues. CDR3: CASSSPRGTSGSAYEQYF. The CDR3 DNA reads TGTGCCAGCAGCTCCCCAAGGGGTACTAGCGGATCTGCCTACGAGCAGTACTTC.

The chain links TRBV3-1 (or the pseudogene TRBV3-2) to TRBJ1-5, with D tentatively TRBD1 (6 bases). The germline gives CDR1 LGHDT, CDR2 YNNKEL (reference sequence). The V and J ends lost 3 bases and 6 bases respectively, with 12 bases between them. The CDR3 totals 14 residues. CDR3 sequence: CASSHTGRGQPQHF. The DNA of the CDR3 is TGTGCCAGCAGCCATACAGGGAGGGGTCAGCCCCAGCATTTT.

The chain couples TRBV5-1 to TRBJ2-1; D remains ambiguous. This CDR3 spans 13 amino acids. The germline CDR1 and CDR2 sequences are SGHRS and YFSETQ. The germline V and J ends were trimmed by 4 bases and 4 bases, with 9 bases remaining between them. The CDR3 spells CASSEPVYNEQFF. The CDR3 region has the DNA TGCGCCAGCAGCGAACCTGTTTACAATGAGCAGTTCTTC. Full variable domain (missing parts from reference TRBV5-1 and TRBJ2-1): KAGVTQTPRYLIKTRGQQVTLSCSPISGHRSVSWYQQTPGQGLQFLFEYFSETQRNKGNFPGRFSGRQFSNSRSEMNVSTLELGDSALYLCASSEPVYNEQFFGPGTRLTVL.

The J gene is TRBJ2-1, the V gene TRBV4-2, with unresolved D. Trimming cost V 0 bases and J 2 bases, with 8 bases left between them. This CDR3 is built from 15 residues. The germline V gene encodes CDR1 LGHNA and CDR2 YNFKEQ. CDR3 coding DNA: TGTGCCAGCAGCCAAGATAACGGGCCCTACAATGAGCAGTTCTTC. Its translation is CASSQDNGPYNEQFF.

The J gene is TRBJ2-7, the V gene TRBV6-5, with TRBD1 matching over 9 bases. Looked up from germline, CDR1 is MNHEY and CDR2 is SVGAGI. V shed 6 bases and J 3 bases; nucleotides not matched to a gene: 9. CDR3 length: 15 amino acids. CDR3 region: CASSPDTGQGYEQYF. The DNA for the CDR3 is TGTGCCAGCAGCCCCGACACGGGACAGGGCTACGAGCAGTACTTC.

The V and J genes are TRBV10-1 and TRBJ2-5; 10 positions match TRBD1. Germline CDR1 and CDR2: WNHNN and SYGVQD (reference sequence). The junction had 3 bases not matched to a gene; V was cut back by 0 bases and J by 2 bases. This CDR3 is 16 amino acids long. The CDR3 protein is CASSESGTGDQETQYF. The DNA of the CDR3 is TGCGCCAGCAGTGAGTCCGGGACAGGGGATCAAGAGACCCAGTACTTC.

The chain links TRBV11-3 to TRBJ2-2; TRBD2 might be the D (6 bases). Trimming removed 4 bases at V and 6 bases at J, with 18 bases between. Germline V gives CDR1 SGHNT, CDR2 YENEEA. The CDR3 sequence is 16 residues long. This CDR3 is CASSSPGTEMAGELFF. The CDR3 DNA sequence: TGTGCCAGCAGCTCCCCCGGGACTGAGATGGCCGGGGAGCTGTTTTTT.

The chain links TRBV7-2 to TRBJ2-6, with unresolved D. Germline-derived CDR1 and CDR2 are SGHTA and FQGNSA. CDR3 length: 14 amino acids. Trimming stripped 5 bases from V and 1 base from J, with 6 bases between. The CDR3 sequence is CASSEGSGANVLTF. The CDR3 DNA reads TGTGCCAGCAGCGAAGGTTCTGGGGCCAACGTCCTGACTTTC. Using reference TRBV7-2 and TRBJ2-6 for the parts outside the CDR3, the full variable domain is GAGVSQSPSNKVTEKGKDVELRCDPISGHTALYWYRQSLGQGLEFLIYFQGNSAPDKSGLPSDRFSAERTGGSVSTLTIQRTQQEDSAVYLCASSEGSGANVLTFGAGSRLTVL.